The rows below give T cell receptor beta chains drawn from one sample of a study of T cell responses to AZD1222 COVID-19 vaccine. Repertoires were generated with immunoSEQ multiplex PCR, while TCRdb's copy carries only in-frame clones and drops some. The sample has more than 70,000 clones, around nine tenths seen once. The sample here was peripheral blood, taken on day 0 of AZD1222 vaccination. The receptors shown here come from an adult in good health. Each CDR3 is given with its conserved first and last residue. Fields, in order: D gene, clone size, CDR3 length, V gene, J gene, CDR3 protein, CDR3 DNA. D genes are given only for firm matches. Some rows mark clone size as missing; the rest say once, few, many or name a class of expanded clone.

NA	NA	14	TRBV2	TRBJ1-4	CASSENRDGEKLFF	TGTGCCAGCAGTGAGAACAGGGATGGTGAAAAACTGTTTTTT
TRBD2	NA	15	TRBV7-3	TRBJ2-3	CASSTGLASTDTQYF	TGTGCCAGCAGCACGGGACTAGCGTCCACAGATACGCAGTATTTT
TRBD2	NA	18	TRBV5-1	TRBJ2-7	CASSTSRTSGGASYEQYF	TGCGCCAGCAGCACCTCCCGGACTAGCGGGGGGGCCTCCTACGAGCAGTACTTC
TRBD2	NA	15	TRBV6-5	TRBJ2-7	CASGTRQTFFYEQYF	TGTGCCAGCGGGACTAGACAGACTTTTTTCTACGAGCAGTACTTC
TRBD2	NA	14	TRBV27	TRBJ2-1	CASSLGSGRGEQFF	TGTGCCAGCAGTTTGGGTAGCGGGAGGGGTGAGCAGTTCTTC
NA	few	16	TRBV11-3	TRBJ1-2	CASSSGTFPSLWSYTF	TGTGCCAGCAGCTCCGGGACGTTCCCCTCTCTATGGAGCTACACCTTC
NA	once	14	TRBV5-4	TRBJ2-6	CASSLYRVANVLTF	TGTGCCAGCAGCTTGTATAGGGTGGCCAACGTCCTGACTTTC
TRBD2	NA	15	TRBV6-5	TRBJ2-7	CASTVGGSGTYEQYF	TGTGCCAGCACGGTGGGCGGGAGTGGGACCTACGAGCAGTACTTC
NA	NA	14	TRBV30	TRBJ2-5	CAWGGLGDSETQYF	TGTGCCTGGGGGGGGCTAGGGGACTCAGAGACCCAGTACTTC
TRBD1	NA	13	TRBV7-7	TRBJ1-6	CASSRGQGTPLHF	TGTGCCAGCAGCCGAGGACAGGGAACACCCCTCCACTTT
NA	NA	14	TRBV9	TRBJ1-1	CASSVVFSGTEAFF	TGTGCCAGCAGCGTAGTGTTCAGTGGCACTGAAGCTTTCTTT
TRBD1	NA	15	TRBV6-5	TRBJ1-2	CASSYAAGGEYGYTF	TGTGCCAGCAGTTACGCGGCAGGGGGCGAGTATGGCTACACCTTC
NA	once	14	TRBV12-5	TRBJ1-4	CASGPPQANEKLFF	TGTGCTAGTGGACCTCCCCAGGCTAATGAAAAACTGTTTTTT
TRBD1	NA	14	TRBV6-6	TRBJ2-7	CASSRRTGKDEQYF	TGTGCCAGCAGCCGGCGGACAGGGAAGGACGAGCAGTACTTC
TRBD1	NA	15	TRBV18	TRBJ2-5	CASSPGTGAPETQYF	TGTGCCAGCTCACCCGGGACAGGGGCCCCTGAGACCCAGTACTTC
NA	NA	12	TRBV12-3/TRBV12-4	TRBJ2-2	CASSSLGGELFF	TGTGCCAGCAGTAGTTTAGGCGGGGAGCTGTTTTTT
NA	NA	14	TRBV13	TRBJ2-7	CASSLVSGSSEQYF	TGTGCCAGCAGCTTAGTGTCAGGGAGCAGCGAGCAGTACTTC
NA	few	16	TRBV5-6	TRBJ2-2	CASSLGVGTNTGELFF	TGTGCCAGCAGCTTGGGAGTCGGAACGAACACCGGGGAGCTGTTTTTT
TRBD1	NA	14	TRBV4-1	TRBJ1-1	CASSHNRGNTEAFF	TGCGCCAGCAGCCATAACAGGGGGAACACTGAAGCTTTCTTT
NA	NA	14	TRBV3-1/TRBV3-2	TRBJ2-2	CASSQELRGVNLFF	TGTGCCAGCAGCCAAGAGTTAAGGGGGGTAAACCTGTTTTTT
TRBD1	NA	16	TRBV4-1	TRBJ1-2	CASSQDPGQVRGGYTF	TGCGCCAGCAGCCAAGACCCCGGACAGGTGAGGGGTGGCTACACCTTC
NA	NA	15	TRBV11-2	TRBJ1-4	CASSLVAGVDEKLFF	TGTGCCAGCAGCTTAGTTGCAGGGGTGGATGAAAAACTGTTTTTT
NA	NA	14	TRBV10-3	TRBJ1-2	CAISEAGSNYGYTF	TGTGCCATCAGTGAGGCAGGTTCTAACTATGGCTACACCTTC
NA	NA	15	TRBV11-1	TRBJ2-7	CASSLGIQGSYEQYF	TGTGCCAGCAGCTTGGGGATCCAGGGATCTTACGAGCAGTACTTC
TRBD1	once	11	TRBV29-1	TRBJ2-1	CSVKQGAEQFF	TGCAGCGTTAAACAGGGGGCTGAGCAGTTCTTC
NA	NA	13	TRBV24-1	TRBJ2-7	CATSTSSHYEQYF	TGTGCCACCAGTACGAGCTCCCACTACGAGCAGTACTTC
NA	NA	13	TRBV7-4	TRBJ2-7	CASSLENSYEQYF	TGTGCCAGCAGCTTAGAAAACTCTTACGAGCAGTACTTC
TRBD2	NA	15	TRBV3-1/TRBV3-2	TRBJ2-3	CASSGIAGGTDTQYF	TGTGCCAGCAGCGGGATAGCGGGGGGCACAGATACGCAGTATTTT
NA	NA	14	TRBV6-5	TRBJ1-2	CASSIVAWSDGYTF	TGTGCCAGCAGTATCGTGGCCTGGTCGGATGGCTACACCTTC
NA	NA	14	TRBV28	TRBJ1-1	CASSLEGFDLEAFF	TGTGCCAGCAGTTTAGAAGGGTTTGACCTAGAAGCTTTCTTT
NA	NA	14	TRBV11-3	TRBJ2-1	CASSLVGLVGEQFF	TGTGCCAGCAGCTTAGTCGGACTGGTGGGTGAGCAGTTCTTC
NA	NA	12	TRBV12-3/TRBV12-4	TRBJ1-1	CASSLEQGRAFF	TGTGCCAGCAGTTTAGAGCAGGGGAGAGCTTTCTTT
NA	few	14	TRBV7-2	TRBJ2-2	CASSSIVNTGELFF	TGTGCCAGCAGCTCAATCGTTAACACCGGGGAGCTGTTTTTT
NA	NA	13	TRBV24-1	TRBJ1-1	CATSDLTNTEAFF	TGTGCCACCAGTGATTTGACGAACACTGAAGCTTTCTTT
NA	NA	14	TRBV7-8	TRBJ2-5	CASSPHKAQETQYF	TGTGCCAGCAGCCCACACAAAGCGCAAGAGACCCAGTACTTC
NA	NA	16	TRBV24-1	TRBJ2-1	CATSDRRGASHNEQFF	TGTGCCACCAGTGATAGGAGGGGGGCATCCCACAATGAGCAGTTCTTC
NA	NA	14	TRBV30	TRBJ1-1	CAWSRRGFDTEAFF	TGTGCCTGGAGTCGCAGGGGTTTCGACACTGAAGCTTTCTTT
NA	NA	14	TRBV30	TRBJ1-3	CAWSVGGGGNTIYF	TGTGCCTGGAGTGTAGGAGGAGGTGGAAACACCATATATTTT
NA	NA	17	TRBV9	TRBJ2-7	CASSVEQGAGGSYEQYF	TGTGCCAGCAGCGTAGAGCAGGGAGCGGGCGGCTCCTACGAGCAGTACTTC
NA	NA	13	TRBV11-3	TRBJ1-4	CASSLLSGEKLFF	TGTGCCAGCAGCTTATTGAGTGGTGAAAAACTGTTTTTT
TRBD2	NA	15	TRBV2	TRBJ2-3	CASSEASGNTDTQYF	TGTGCCAGCAGTGAGGCTAGCGGCAACACAGATACGCAGTATTTT
TRBD2	NA	15	TRBV5-1	TRBJ2-3	CASSLASGSTDTQYF	TGCGCCAGCAGCTTGGCTAGCGGGAGCACAGATACGCAGTATTTT
NA	NA	15	TRBV21-1	TRBJ2-7	CASSLRDGESYEQYF	TGTGCCAGCAGCCTCCGGGACGGGGAGTCCTACGAGCAGTACTTC
NA	NA	16	TRBV19	TRBJ2-2	CASSISRGTNTGELFF	TGTGCCAGTAGTATATCAAGGGGGACCAACACCGGGGAGCTGTTTTTT
NA	few	16	TRBV5-1	TRBJ1-1	CASSLVSGRLNTEAFF	TGCGCCAGCAGCTTGGTGTCCGGGCGGCTGAACACTGAAGCTTTCTTT
NA	NA	12	TRBV6-4	TRBJ2-1	CASSGVGNEQFF	TGTGCCAGCAGTGGGGTAGGGAATGAGCAGTTCTTC
NA	NA	14	TRBV3-1/TRBV3-2	TRBJ2-3	CASSQARGVDTQYF	TGTGCCAGCAGCCAAGCCCGAGGGGTGGATACGCAGTATTTT
NA	NA	16	TRBV7-3	TRBJ2-7	CASSLTSCLSSYEQYF	TGTGCCAGCAGCTTAACGTCGTGCCTGAGCTCCTACGAGCAGTACTTC
NA	NA	15	TRBV6-5	TRBJ1-4	CASSKYGDGGEKLFF	TGTGCCAGCAGTAAATATGGGGACGGTGGTGAAAAACTGTTTTTT
NA	NA	13	TRBV7-8	TRBJ2-3	CASSRPGTDTQYF	TGTGCCAGCAGCCGACCTGGCACAGATACGCAGTATTTT
NA	NA	15	TRBV19	TRBJ1-5	CASKEPGPRDQPQHF	TGTGCCAGTAAGGAACCCGGGCCGCGGGATCAGCCCCAGCATTTT
TRBD1	NA	18	TRBV5-4	TRBJ1-3	CASSSDGTGVFSGNTIYF	TGTGCCAGCAGCTCCGATGGGACAGGCGTTTTCTCTGGAAACACCATATATTTT
NA	NA	14	TRBV6-5	TRBJ1-3	CASRARGAGNTIYF	TGTGCCAGCAGGGCCAGGGGCGCCGGAAACACCATATATTTT